This T cell receptor beta chain is from a study of OX40 agonist ivuxolimab in advanced cancers. With respect to this clone: Antigen unknown.

CDR3 length: 15 residues. The germline V gene encodes CDR1 SGDLS and CDR2 YYNGEE. Between the trimmed V and J ends, which lost 2 bases and 0 bases, there was a span of 11 bases. TCRdb's table, derived via immunoSEQ multiplex PCR, lists solely in-frame clones and lacks some. The data hold about 82,000 clones, with 92% observed a single time. Study-level points and caveats: The study found that CD8+ T cells averaged more expanded clones than CD4+.

The sequence was obtained from an adult with an advanced solid tumor such as melanoma, head and neck, liver or kidney cancer. This sample comprised CD4+ or CD8+ T cells sorted from blood, obtained in a trial of the OX40 agonist ivuxolimab. The chain employs TRBV9 and TRBJ1-1; no clear D gene. The CDR3 reads CASSVFSDLNTEAFF. Written as DNA, the CDR3 is TGTGCCAGCAGCGTCTTTTCAGACCTGAACACTGAAGCTTTCTTT. The complete variable domain, with remaining parts taken from reference TRBV9 and TRBJ1-1, reads DSGVTQTPKHLITATGQRVTLRCSPRSGDLSVYWYQQSLDQGLQFLIQYYNGEERAKGNILERFSAQQFPDLHSELNLSSLELGDSALYFCASSVFSDLNTEAFFGQGTRLTVV.